Listed here are 13 T cell receptor beta chains from one sample, sequenced in a study of T cell responses to AZD1222 COVID-19 vaccine. Produced via immunoSEQ multiplex PCR; TCRdb's table is partial and in-frame only. The repertoire holds 80,000 to 95,000 clones, with approximately 87% as singletons. Specimen: peripheral blood, collected on day 0 of MenACWY control vaccination. The receptors here all came from an adult in good health.

The V and J genes are TRBV7-2 and TRBJ2-2; the D is unclear. Looked up from germline, CDR1 is SGHTA and CDR2 is FQGNSA. V lost 0 bases and J lost 1, with 9 bases in between. This CDR3 comprises 16 residues. CDR3 in DNA: TGTGCCAGCAGCTTAGCAGCGACACAGAACACCGGGGAGCTGTTTTTT. Amino acid sequence: CASSLAATQNTGELFF.

This clone occurred once. This chain joins TRBV28 and TRBJ2-5; D not resolved. Trimming left V 5 bases short and J 9 bases short, with 13 bases between. The germline gives CDR1 MDHEN, CDR2 SYDVKM. This CDR3 region has 12 residues. In nucleotides, the CDR3 is TGTGCCAGCAGTGGGTGGTCTGGATCCCAGTACTTC. Amino acid sequence: CASSGWSGSQYF.

The chain has TRBV18 and TRBJ2-3; D remains ambiguous. This CDR3 contains 12 residues. Germline V lookup: CDR1 KGHSH, CDR2 LQKENI. Trimming cost V 1 base and J 5 bases, with 4 bases left between them. This CDR3 reads CASSPLGDTQYF. In DNA, the CDR3 is TGTGCCAGCTCACCACTGGGAGATACGCAGTATTTT.

This rearrangement joins TRBV19 to TRBJ1-2; TRBD1 aligns across 8 bases. The CDR3 runs to 13 residues. V lost 6 bases and J lost 6; bases outside the gene matches: 6. From germline, CDR1 is LNHDA and CDR2 SQIVND (reference sequence). This chain's CDR3 is CASSGQGKDGYTF. DNA of the CDR3: TGTGCCAGTAGCGGACAGGGCAAAGATGGCTACACCTTC.

This clone has just one count. The V and J genes are TRBV7-3 and TRBJ2-2, with D hard to call. V lost 1 base and J 0 bases, leaving 12 bases between the germline ends. This CDR3 contains 17 residues. The germline V gene has CDR1 SGHTA and CDR2 FQGTGA. CDR3 in amino acids: CASSLNPGSPNTGELFF. CDR3 nucleotides: TGTGCCAGCAGCTTAAATCCCGGGTCACCGAACACCGGGGAGCTGTTTTTT. Full variable domain (remainder filled in from reference TRBV7-3 and TRBJ2-2): GAGVSQTPSNKVTEKGKYVELRCDPISGHTALYWYRQSLGQGPEFLIYFQGTGAADDSGLPNDRFFAVRPEGSVSTLKIQRTERGDSAVYLCASSLNPGSPNTGELFFGEGSRLTVL.

The rearrangement uses TRBV5-1 and TRBJ1-6; D is possibly TRBD1 (5 bases). Germline V gene sequence: CDR1 SGHRS, CDR2 YFSETQ. The CDR3 has 14 residues. Trimming shortened V by 0 bases and J by 9 bases, and 10 bases separated the two germline ends. CDR3 DNA: TGCGCCAGCAGCTTGGGGCAGGGTGGTTCACCCCTCCACTTT. It is translated as CASSLGQGGSPLHF.

This clone is medium-sized. The gene calls are TRBV29-1 and TRBJ2-7, with 8 bases that match TRBD2. The germline V gene encodes CDR1 SQVTM and CDR2 ANQGSEA. The V gene end was trimmed by 5 bases and the J gene end by 6 bases; junction bases not matched to a gene: 9. CDR3 size: 13 residues. CDR3 in DNA: TGCAGCGTTTCCGCGGGAGGAACTGTCGAGCAGTACTTC. Translation: CSVSAGGTVEQYF.

This chain links TRBV25-1 with TRBJ2-5, with unresolved D. The CDR3 runs to 13 residues. Germline CDR1 and CDR2: MGHDK and SYGVNS. The V end was cut by 1 base, the J end by 4 bases, with 7 bases between. The CDR3 spells CASSEWSPETQYF. The CDR3 region has the DNA TGTGCCAGCAGTGAATGGTCCCCAGAGACCCAGTACTTC.

The chain has TRBV6-1 and TRBJ2-7, with TRBD2 identical over 12 bases. V trimming: 3 bases; J trimming: 3 bases; junction bases outside the gene matches: 3. The germline V gene has CDR1 MNHNS and CDR2 SASEGT. The CDR3 length is 15 residues. The CDR3 region is CASSDGLAGYYEQYF. CDR3 nucleotides: TGTGCCAGCAGTGATGGACTAGCGGGATACTACGAGCAGTACTTC.

This rearrangement joins TRBV4-3 to TRBJ1-3, with a tentative D call TRBD1 (5 bases). Trimming cost V 0 bases and J 4 bases, with 13 bases left between them. Germline V lookup: CDR1 LGHNA, CDR2 YSLEER. The CDR3 extends over 16 amino acids. The chain's CDR3 is CASSQEGTGHGNTIYF. The CDR3 nucleotides are TGCGCCAGCAGCCAAGAAGGGACCGGACACGGAAACACCATATATTTT.

The rearrangement uses TRBV7-9 and TRBJ1-1; TRBD1 matches at 7 bases. The CDR3 sequence is 14 residues long. With 2 bases clipped from V and 8 bases from J, the junction kept 8 bases outside the gene matches. Germline CDR1 is SEHNR and CDR2 is FQNEAQ (reference sequence). The CDR3 sequence is CASSLSGTAREAFF. The DNA for the CDR3 is TGTGCCAGCAGCTTATCGGGGACAGCGAGAGAAGCTTTCTTT.

The J gene is TRBJ1-2, the V gene TRBV6-5, with 9 bases aligning to TRBD1. V was pared by 0 bases and J by 2 bases, with 4 bases of the junction left unmatched. In germline, CDR1 is MNHEY, CDR2 SVGAGI. This CDR3 contains 16 residues. The CDR3 spells CASSYSRTGENYGYTF. CDR3 coding DNA: TGTGCCAGCAGTTACTCGAGGACAGGGGAAAACTATGGCTACACCTTC.

The chain employs TRBV6-6 and TRBJ1-2; 7 bases map to TRBD1. Germline CDR1 is MNHNY and CDR2 is SVGAGI (reference sequence). V lost 7 bases to trimming and J lost 8 bases; unmatched junction nucleotides: 13. This CDR3 region has 14 residues. In DNA form, the CDR3 reads TGTGCCAGCAAATCGGGACAGCCGGGGAGGGGCTACACCTTC. Protein sequence: CASKSGQPGRGYTF.